One sample yielded the 21 T cell receptor beta chains listed below, sequenced in a study of shared clonotypes between healthy human individuals. TCRdb's table, derived via immunoSEQ multiplex PCR, lists solely in-frame clones and lacks some. The sample lists 150,000 to 200,000 clones, 80% to 95% seen once, with about 0.067% in the top ten. Sequenced material: naive CD4+ T cells sorted from blood. Subset noted: CD45RA+ positively selected. The receptors were gathered from a woman in her twenties or thirties in good health.

This rearrangement joins TRBV2 to TRBJ2-5, with D possibly TRBD2 on 5 matching bases. The end of the DNA is better explained by TRBJ2-7, so the J call may be wrong. CDR3 length equals 14 residues. Germline V CDR1 and CDR2: SNHLY, FYNNEI. The CDR3 loop is CASSLASSSYEQYF. CDR3 DNA sequence: TGTGCCAGCAGCCTAGCTAGCAGCTCCTACGAGCAGTACTTC.

This chain joins TRBV11-2 and TRBJ2-5, with TRBD2 matching over 16 bases. This CDR3 spans 17 amino acids. Germline CDR1 SGHAT, CDR2 FQNNGV. The J segment lost 5 bases and the V segment lost 5 bases, leaving 8 bases of the junction unmatched. The CDR3 loop reads CASSPGTSGRGRETQYF. The DNA for the CDR3 is TGTGCCAGCAGCCCCGGGACTAGCGGGAGGGGAAGGGAGACCCAGTACTTC.

The chain couples TRBV19 to TRBJ1-1, with 11 bases matching TRBD1. This CDR3 spans 16 amino acids. The germline V gene has CDR1 LNHDA and CDR2 SQIVND (reference sequence). V trimming: 6 bases; J trimming: 1 base; junction bases outside the gene matches: 7. In DNA, the CDR3 is TGTGCCAGTAGGAAAGGGACAGGGGGATGGAACACTGAAGCTTTCTTT. Amino acids: CASRKGTGGWNTEAFF.

The chain joins TRBV6-6 to TRBJ2-1; D could derive from TRBD1 or TRBD2 (5 bases each). Germline V CDR1 and CDR2: MNHNY, SVGAGI (reference sequence). The V end was cut by 7 bases, the J end by 4 bases, with 17 bases between. The CDR3 covers 15 residues. CDR3 loop: CASTRPGRGYNEQFF. The CDR3 bases are TGTGCCAGCACTCGCCCAGGGAGAGGATACAATGAGCAGTTCTTC.

This chain links TRBV30 with TRBJ2-7; 9 positions agree with TRBD2. The CDR3 runs 14 residues. The trim removed 1 base at V and 3 bases at J, leaving 4 bases unmatched. The germline gives CDR1 GTSNPN, CDR2 SVGIG (reference sequence). The CDR3 loop reads CAWSGLAGIYEQYF. CDR3 coding DNA: TGTGCCTGGAGTGGGCTAGCGGGGATCTACGAGCAGTACTTC.

The V call is TRBV6-5, the J call TRBJ2-7, with 10 bases matching TRBD2. CDR1 is MNHEY and CDR2 is SVGAGI in the germline V gene. CDR3 length: 13 residues. CDR3 DNA sequence: TGTGTAACCCGGACTAGCGGTTCCTACGAGCAGTACTTC. The encoded protein is CVTRTSGSYEQYF.

V is TRBV18 and J is TRBJ2-7; possible D gene TRBD2, 6 bases. V was cut by 0 bases and J by 5 bases, with 11 bases left in between. There are 14 residues in the CDR3. CDR1 KGHSH and CDR2 LQKENI come from the germline V gene. In nucleotides, the CDR3 is TGTGCCAGCTCACCACCGGGAGGTGTCCACGAGCAGTACTTC. It yields the protein CASSPPGGVHEQYF. The full variable domain, completed using reference TRBV18 and TRBJ2-7, is NAGVMQNPRHLVRRRGQEARLRCSPMKGHSHVYWYRQLPEEGLKFMVYLQKENIIDESGMPKERFSAEFPKEGPSILRIQQVVRGDSAAYFCASSPPGGVHEQYFGPGTRLTVT.

The rearrangement uses TRBV27 and TRBJ1-1; D is ambiguous. CDR1 and CDR2 from the germline V gene are MNHEY and SMNVEV (reference sequence). The CDR3 is 12 amino acids. V was shortened by 3 bases and J by 6 bases, with 8 bases between the two germline ends. CDR3 protein: CASSFSGAEAFF. The CDR3 DNA reads TGTGCCAGCAGTTTTTCCGGGGCTGAAGCTTTCTTT.

The chain joins TRBV6-6 to TRBJ1-3, with D maybe TRBD1 (5 bases). Trimming took off 6 bases at V and 0 bases at J, with 15 bases between the two ends. CDR1 is MNHNY, CDR2 SVGAGI, per germline (reference sequence). CDR3 length: 16 amino acids. The CDR3 reads CASSHGAGSSGNTIYF. In DNA form, the CDR3 reads TGTGCCAGCAGCCATGGGGCAGGGAGCTCTGGAAACACCATATATTTT.

The chain employs TRBV18 and TRBJ2-5, with 10 bases that match TRBD2. The better agreement between TRBJ2-7 and the DNA end casts doubt on the J call. This CDR3 region has 15 residues. Per germline, CDR1 KGHSH and CDR2 LQKENI. The CDR3 loop is CASSAGLAETYEQYF. The CDR3 coding sequence is TGTGCCAGCTCAGCCGGACTAGCGGAGACCTACGAGCAGTACTTC.

The chain couples TRBV9 to TRBJ2-1; tentatively, D is TRBD1 or TRBD2 (5 bases each). The V and J ends lost 0 bases and 5 bases respectively, with 12 bases between them. CDR1 is SGDLS, CDR2 YYNGEE, per germline. This CDR3 comprises 15 residues. CDR3 amino acids: CASSVAGTLNNEQFF. The CDR3 region has the DNA TGTGCCAGCAGCGTAGCCGGGACCCTTAACAATGAGCAGTTCTTC.

The rearrangement joins TRBV11-2 to TRBJ2-5; D is unresolved. V lost 4 bases, J lost 2 bases, and 11 bases lay in between. Germline V lookup: CDR1 SGHAT, CDR2 FQNNGV. The CDR3 is 14 amino acids. The CDR3 DNA sequence: TGTGCCAGCAGCTATAATCCGTTACAAGAGACCCAGTACTTC. It specifies CASSYNPLQETQYF.

Here the CDR3 reads CASSYSGTGEGEQYF. The CDR3 nucleotides are TGTGCCAGCAGTTACTCGGGGACAGGGGAGGGCGAGCAGTACTTC. The chain uses TRBV6-6 and TRBJ2-7; 10 nucleotides agree with TRBD1. Germline values: CDR1 MNHNY, CDR2 SVGAGI (reference sequence). CDR3 length: 15 amino acids. The V and J ends lost 0 bases and 6 bases, in that order; junction bases with no gene match: 5.

The chain combines TRBV7-9 with TRBJ1-4; possibly TRBD1 for D (5 bases). CDR1 and CDR2 from the germline V gene are SEHNR and FQNEAQ (reference sequence). This CDR3 is 17 amino acids long. The V gene lost 5 bases and the J gene lost 5 bases, with 21 bases spanning the gap. The CDR3 here is CASSQSTWGGRNEKLFF. The DNA of the CDR3 is TGTGCCAGCAGCCAGAGTACTTGGGGCGGAAGGAATGAAAAACTGTTTTTT.

The gene calls are TRBV11-2 and TRBJ2-1; D possibly corresponds to TRBD2 (5 bases). CDR3 length: 14 amino acids. The V and J ends lost 5 bases and 4 bases respectively, with 12 bases between them. Germline values: CDR1 SGHAT, CDR2 FQNNGV. The CDR3 DNA reads as TGTGCCAGCAGCCCAGGAGGCCCATACAATGAGCAGTTCTTC. This codes for CASSPGGPYNEQFF.

This chain joins TRBV19 and TRBJ2-7; 7 nucleotides line up with TRBD2. The CDR3 totals 15 residues. With 4 bases clipped from V and 3 bases from J, the junction kept 9 bases outside the gene matches. Germline CDR1 reads LNHDA; CDR2 reads SQIVND (reference sequence). The CDR3 sequence is CASSTTSARLYEQYF. Written as DNA, the CDR3 is TGTGCCAGTAGTACTACTAGCGCCAGACTCTACGAGCAGTACTTC.

V and J are TRBV10-2 and TRBJ2-1; D may match TRBD1 or TRBD2 (5 bases each). This CDR3 spans 17 amino acids. Germline V gene sequence: CDR1 WSHSY, CDR2 SAAADI. V was cut by 0 bases and J by 6 bases, with 18 bases left in between. CDR3 residues: CASSESWFRDQGNEQFF. In DNA, the CDR3 is TGCGCCAGCAGTGAGTCGTGGTTCCGGGACCAAGGCAATGAGCAGTTCTTC.

This sequence joins TRBV6-5 and TRBJ2-7; TRBD1 matches at 7 bases. There are 15 residues in the CDR3. Trimming took 6 bases from V and 2 from J; bases not matched to a gene: 10. Germline lookup yields CDR1 MNHEY and CDR2 SVGAGI. CDR3 amino acids: CASRGPGTDPYEQYF. The CDR3 DNA follows: TGTGCCAGCAGAGGACCCGGGACAGATCCCTACGAGCAGTACTTC.

This clone was recorded only once. The gene calls are TRBV18 and TRBJ2-5; 11 bases agree with TRBD2. Trimming removed 4 bases from V and 2 bases from J; junction bases left unmatched: 3. This CDR3 region has 15 residues. Germline values: CDR1 KGHSH, CDR2 LQKENI. This CDR3 is CASSLGTSGQETQYF. The DNA for the CDR3 is TGTGCCAGCTCACTAGGGACTAGCGGTCAAGAGACCCAGTACTTC.

This clone was seen just once. The chain employs TRBV2 and TRBJ2-7; a possible D gene is TRBD2 (5 bases). The CDR3 is 13 residues long. CDR1 is SNHLY and CDR2 is FYNNEI in the germline V gene. Trimming cost V 4 bases and J 7 bases, with 14 bases left between them. The CDR3 loop reads CASSGYGLVEQYF. The CDR3 nucleotides are TGTGCCAGCAGTGGTTACGGACTTGTGGAGCAGTACTTC.

This clone was seen a single time. This rearrangement joins TRBV11-2 to TRBJ1-5; D may be TRBD1 (6 bases). V gave up 5 bases and J gave up 6 bases, with 14 bases separating them. Per the germline V gene, CDR1 is SGHAT and CDR2 is FQNNGV. The CDR3 consists of 14 residues. CDR3 in amino acids: CASSGTGGTQPQHF. In DNA form, the CDR3 reads TGTGCCAGCAGCGGGACGGGGGGCACTCAGCCCCAGCATTTT.